This T cell receptor beta chain was obtained from a study of human T cells and chemical hapten exposure. The total RNA was obtained from whole blood that was not fractionated. Each CDR3 protein is one row after TCRdb ran MiXCR on the 5' RACE reads. The data contain about 81,000 distinct CDR3 sequences, 15% to 20% of them singletons. Germline CDR1 reads LGHNA; CDR2 reads YSLEER. The CDR3 is 15 residues long. With 4 bases removed from V and 4 bases from J, the gap between germline ends came to 16 bases. This sequence was found in a female donor in good health. The chain combines TRBV4-3 with TRBJ1-2; D not resolved. CDR3 region: CASSPQRWQSYGYTF. DNA for the CDR3: TGCGCCAGCAGCCCACAGAGGTGGCAGAGCTATGGCTACACCTTC.